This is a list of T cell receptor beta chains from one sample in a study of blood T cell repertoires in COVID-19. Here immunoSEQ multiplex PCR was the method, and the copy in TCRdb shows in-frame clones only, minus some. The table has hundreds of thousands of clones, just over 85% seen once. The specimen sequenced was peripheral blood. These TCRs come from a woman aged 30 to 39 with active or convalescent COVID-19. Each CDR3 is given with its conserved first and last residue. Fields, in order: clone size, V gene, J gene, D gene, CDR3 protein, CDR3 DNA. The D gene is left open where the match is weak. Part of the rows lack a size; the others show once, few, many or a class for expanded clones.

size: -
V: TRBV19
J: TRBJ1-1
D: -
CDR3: CASSNQGATEAFF
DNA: TGTGCCAGTAGTAACCAGGGTGCCACTGAAGCTTTCTTT

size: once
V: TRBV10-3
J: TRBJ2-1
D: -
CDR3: CASSRAGTDNEQFF
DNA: TGTGCCTCCTCCCGGGCGGGGACAGACAATGAGCAGTTCTTC

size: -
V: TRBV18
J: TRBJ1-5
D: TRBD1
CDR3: CASSPGQGHQPQHF
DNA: TGTGCCAGCTCACCGGGACAGGGCCATCAGCCCCAGCATTTT

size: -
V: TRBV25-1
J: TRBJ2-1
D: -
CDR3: CASSELRGVSNEQFF
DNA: TGTGCCAGCAGTGAACTTCGAGGAGTTTCCAATGAGCAGTTCTTC

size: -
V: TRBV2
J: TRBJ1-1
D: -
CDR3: CASSAGQATEAFF
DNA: TGTGCCAGCAGTGCTGGTCAGGCCACCGAAGCTTTCTTT

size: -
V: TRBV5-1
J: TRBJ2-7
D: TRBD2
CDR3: CASAGTSGYEQYF
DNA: TGCGCCAGCGCTGGGACTAGCGGGTACGAGCAGTACTTC

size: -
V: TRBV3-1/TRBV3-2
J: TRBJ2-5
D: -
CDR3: CASTTTRETQYF
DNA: TGTGCCAGCACCACAACTAGAGAGACCCAGTACTTC

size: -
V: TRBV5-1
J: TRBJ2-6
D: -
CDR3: CASSEGLTGANVLTF
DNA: TGCGCCAGCAGCGAAGGACTTACTGGGGCCAACGTCCTGACTTTC

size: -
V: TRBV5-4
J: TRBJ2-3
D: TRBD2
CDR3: CASSWVAGDIDTQYF
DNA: TGTGCCAGCAGCTGGGTGGCGGGAGATATAGATACGCAGTATTTT

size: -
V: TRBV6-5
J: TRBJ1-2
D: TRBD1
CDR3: CASSYLQGADGYTF
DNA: TGTGCCAGCAGTTATCTACAGGGGGCCGATGGCTACACCTTC

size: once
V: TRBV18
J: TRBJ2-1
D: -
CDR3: CASSHRDFRVYNEQFF
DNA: TGTGCCAGCTCACACAGGGATTTTCGGGTCTACAATGAGCAGTTCTTC

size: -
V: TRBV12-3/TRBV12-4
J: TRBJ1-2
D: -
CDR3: CASSLGEGGGYTF
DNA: TGTGCCAGCAGTTTAGGGGAGGGGGGAGGCTACACCTTC

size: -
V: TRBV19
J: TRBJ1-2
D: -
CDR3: CASSTYYGYTF
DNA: TGTGCCAGTAGTACCTACTATGGCTACACCTTC

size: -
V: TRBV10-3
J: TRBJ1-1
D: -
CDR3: CAISGFGGTEAFF
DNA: TGTGCCATCAGTGGTTTCGGGGGCACTGAAGCTTTCTTT

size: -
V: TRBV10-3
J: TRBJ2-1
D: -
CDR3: CAISESDRRLRSYNEQFF
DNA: TGTGCCATCAGTGAGTCCGACCGGCGGTTACGCTCCTACAATGAGCAGTTCTTC

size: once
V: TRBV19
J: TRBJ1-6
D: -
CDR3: CASSRQSYNSPLHF
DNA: TGTGCCAGTAGTCGACAGAGCTATAATTCACCCCTCCACTTT

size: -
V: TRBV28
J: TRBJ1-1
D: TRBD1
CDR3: CASSLGDRGSGTEAFF
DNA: TGTGCCAGCAGTTTGGGGGACAGGGGTAGTGGAACTGAAGCTTTCTTT

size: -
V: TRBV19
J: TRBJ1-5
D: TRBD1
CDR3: CAIGQGVYSNQPQHF
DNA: TGTGCCATCGGACAGGGAGTTTATAGCAATCAGCCCCAGCATTTT

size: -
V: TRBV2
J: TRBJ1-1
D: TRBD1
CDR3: CASSASQGPLNTEAFF
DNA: TGTGCCAGCAGTGCCTCACAGGGGCCCCTGAACACTGAAGCTTTCTTT

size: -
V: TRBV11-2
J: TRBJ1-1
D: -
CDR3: CASSFAVLVGTEAFF
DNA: TGTGCCAGCAGCTTCGCGGTTCTAGTGGGCACTGAAGCTTTCTTT

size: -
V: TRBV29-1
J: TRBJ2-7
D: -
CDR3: CSVEDSDSYEQYF
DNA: TGCAGCGTAGAGGACAGCGACTCCTACGAGCAGTACTTC

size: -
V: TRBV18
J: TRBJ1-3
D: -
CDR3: CASSSGGGNTIYF
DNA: TGTGCCAGCTCATCGGGAGGTGGAAACACCATATATTTT

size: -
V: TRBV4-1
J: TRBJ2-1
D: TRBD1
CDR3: CASSPGQAGYEQFF
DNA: TGCGCCAGCAGCCCGGGACAGGCCGGGTATGAGCAGTTCTTC

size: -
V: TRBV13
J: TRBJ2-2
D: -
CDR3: CASSRGLTGELFF
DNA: TGTGCCAGCTCCCGAGGGTTAACCGGGGAGCTGTTTTTT

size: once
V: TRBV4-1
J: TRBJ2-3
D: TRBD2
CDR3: CASSQDTSGRLAGTDTQYF
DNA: TGCGCCAGCAGCCAAGACACCAGCGGGAGGCTCGCTGGCACAGATACGCAGTATTTT

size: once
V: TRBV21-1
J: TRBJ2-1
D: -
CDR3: CASSGSGCPYNEQFF
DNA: TGTGCCAGCAGCGGGTCGGGTTGCCCCTACAATGAGCAGTTCTTC

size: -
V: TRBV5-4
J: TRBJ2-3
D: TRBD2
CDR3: CASSPGLAGVDTQYF
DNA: TGTGCCAGCAGCCCCGGACTAGCGGGAGTAGATACGCAGTATTTT

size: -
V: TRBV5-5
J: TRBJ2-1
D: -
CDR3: CASSLRDGSYNEQFF
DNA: TGTGCCAGCAGCCTCAGGGACGGGAGCTACAATGAGCAGTTCTTC

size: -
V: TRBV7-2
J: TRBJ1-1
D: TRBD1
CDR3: CASSLVQGAGTEAFF
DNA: TGTGCCAGCAGCTTAGTTCAGGGGGCGGGCACTGAAGCTTTCTTT

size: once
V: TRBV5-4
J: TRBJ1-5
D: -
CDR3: CASSLGGGNQPQHF
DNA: TGTGCCAGCAGCTTAGGGGGGGGCAATCAGCCCCAGCATTTT

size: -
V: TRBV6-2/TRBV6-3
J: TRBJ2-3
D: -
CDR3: CASSYSRETTDTQYF
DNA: TGTGCCAGCAGTTACTCAAGGGAGACGACAGATACGCAGTATTTT

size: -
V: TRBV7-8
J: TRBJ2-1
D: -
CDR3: CASSRGGVAGGRSYNEQFF
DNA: TGTGCCAGCAGCCGGGGCGGGGTTGCGGGCGGGCGTTCCTACAATGAGCAGTTCTTC

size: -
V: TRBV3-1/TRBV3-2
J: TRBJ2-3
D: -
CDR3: CASSRDPQTSTDTQYF
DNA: TGTGCCAGCAGCCGAGACCCGCAAACTAGCACAGATACGCAGTATTTT

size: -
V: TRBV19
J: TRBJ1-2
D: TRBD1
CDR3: CASSGQGGERGYGYTF
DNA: TGTGCCAGTAGCGGACAGGGAGGGGAACGAGGCTATGGCTACACCTTC

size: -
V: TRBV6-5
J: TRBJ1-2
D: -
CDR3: CASRVLGPRGYTF
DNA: TGTGCCAGCAGGGTCCTTGGGCCCCGGGGCTACACCTTC

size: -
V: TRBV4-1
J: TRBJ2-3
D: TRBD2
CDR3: CASSQSPEYSGGADTQYF
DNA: TGCGCCAGCAGCCAAAGCCCCGAATATAGCGGGGGGGCAGATACGCAGTATTTT

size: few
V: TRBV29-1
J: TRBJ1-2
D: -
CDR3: CSVVTVEGYTF
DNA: TGCAGCGTTGTAACAGTAGAGGGCTACACCTTC

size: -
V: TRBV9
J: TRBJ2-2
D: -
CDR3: CASSTGGATGELFF
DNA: TGTGCCAGCAGTACAGGGGGGGCCACCGGGGAGCTGTTTTTT

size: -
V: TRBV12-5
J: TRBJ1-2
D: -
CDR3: CASGLVPAGYYGYTF
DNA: TGTGCTAGTGGTTTGGTACCCGCAGGGTACTATGGCTACACCTTC

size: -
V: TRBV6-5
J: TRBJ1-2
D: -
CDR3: CASRGGDGYTF
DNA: TGTGCCAGCAGGGGAGGGGACGGCTACACCTTC